This TCR beta chain was recorded in a study of blood T cells in healthy people across ages. General study findings and limits: Age advanced and TCR beta diversity per million T cells fell, roughly linearly. Diversity figures derived from one million T cells were judged to underestimate the true value.

This clonotype was counted only a few times. As yet, its antigen is unknown. Together with a sample-barcoded 5' primer, a J-beta primer mix was included in a second PCR lasting roughly 6 to 12 cycles. The template-switch adaptor was a 5' adaptor with 12 random nucleotides. It tagged each cDNA molecule. TCRdb called the 5' RACE reads again in MiXCR, with one record for every CDR3 protein. Among approximately 730,000 distinct CDR3 sequences listed, more than 40% were seen once. Isolating PBMCs gave at least 6 million of these cells per sample. Specimen: blood. The receptor was derived from a woman aged 55-75 years in good health.

In DNA, the CDR3 is TGCAGCGTCGTAACGACGGATGCCTACGAGCAGTACTTC. This codes for CSVVTTDAYEQYF. V is TRBV29-1 and J is TRBJ2-7; no clear D. With 6 bases removed from V and 2 bases from J, the gap between germline ends came to 14 bases. The CDR3 totals 13 residues. Germline V gene sequence: CDR1 SQVTM, CDR2 ANQGSEA.